Below, one T cell receptor (beta chain) is given with its context. Its antigen is still unknown. With 2 bases removed from V and 4 bases from J, the gap between germline ends came to 28 bases. Germline loops: CDR1 MDHEN, CDR2 SYDVKM. The CDR3 is 20 amino acids. Positively selected for CCR7, the CD45RO-negative cells used as naive CD8 cells excluded terminally differentiated effector memory CD45RA+ cells. This sample stems from a study of shared clonotypes between healthy human individuals. Background on the study: CD8 memory received one plate per donor, CD8 naive two, CD4 memory three and CD4 naive three. Study-wide results and limits: Memory subsets had estimated richness that was generally smaller than that of naive subsets.

The DNA input per sorted-subset replicate PCR was roughly 0.2 ug, corresponding to 25,000 to 30,000 T cell genomes. As originally analysed: Junction-only sequences without quality scores were provided by ImmunoSEQ, so filtering was different. Repertoires were generated with immunoSEQ multiplex PCR, while TCRdb's copy carries only in-frame clones and drops some. V, J and clone size are those of that table, while D and trimming were read from the DNA. The repertoire holds hundreds of thousands of clones, with 95% as singletons. The sample was naive CD8+ T cells sorted from blood. The TCR comes from a woman aged 25-40 years in good health. The chain carries TRBV28 and TRBJ2-3; the D gene is possibly TRBD2 (5 bases). CDR3 DNA sequence: TGTGCCAGCAGTTTACCTGAGGCGGGTCGGAATCCCATACCTGCAGATACGCAGTATTTT. This translates into CASSLPEAGRNPIPADTQYF.